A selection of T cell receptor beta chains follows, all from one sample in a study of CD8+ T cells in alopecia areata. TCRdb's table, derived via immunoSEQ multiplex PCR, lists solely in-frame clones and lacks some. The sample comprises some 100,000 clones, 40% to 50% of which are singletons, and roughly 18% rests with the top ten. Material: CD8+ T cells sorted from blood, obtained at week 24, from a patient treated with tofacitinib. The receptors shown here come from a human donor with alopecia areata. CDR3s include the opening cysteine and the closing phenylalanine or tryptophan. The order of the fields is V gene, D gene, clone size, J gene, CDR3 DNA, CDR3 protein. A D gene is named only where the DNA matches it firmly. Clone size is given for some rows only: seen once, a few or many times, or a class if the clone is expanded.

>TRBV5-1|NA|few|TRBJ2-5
TGCGCCAGCAGCTCTCCAGAGACCCAGTACTTC
CASSSPETQYF
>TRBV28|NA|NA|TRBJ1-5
TGTGCCAGCAGTTTGCAATCTGTGAGCAATCAGCCCCAGCATTTT
CASSLQSVSNQPQHF
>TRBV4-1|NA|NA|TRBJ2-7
TGCGCCAGCAGCCAAGAACATCAAGCGGCCTACGAGCAGTACTTC
CASSQEHQAAYEQYF
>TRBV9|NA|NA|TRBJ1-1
TGTGCCAGCAGCCTATTTGACAGCACTGAAGCTTTCTTT
CASSLFDSTEAFF
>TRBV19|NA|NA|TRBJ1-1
TGTGCCAGTAGTATAACTGACTACACTGAAGCTTTCTTT
CASSITDYTEAFF
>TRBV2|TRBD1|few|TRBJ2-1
TGTGCCAGCAGGGAAGACAGGGGCCCTTACAATGAGCAGTTCTTC
CASREDRGPYNEQFF
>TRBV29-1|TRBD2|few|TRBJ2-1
TGCAGCGTGATACTAGCGGGAGTGAATGAGCAGTTCTTC
CSVILAGVNEQFF
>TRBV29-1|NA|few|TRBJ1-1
TGCAGCGTTGACGGTATCCCAGGACGTACCACTGAAGCTTTCTTT
CSVDGIPGRTTEAFF
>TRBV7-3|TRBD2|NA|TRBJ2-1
TGTGCCAGCAGCGAGCTATCTAGCGGGAGGGCTGGGGACTACAGCAATGAGCAGTTCTTC
CASSELSSGRAGDYSNEQFF
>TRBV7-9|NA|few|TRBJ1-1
TGTGCCAGCAGCTTAGTCCGACTTTCTGAGACTGAAGCTTTCTTT
CASSLVRLSETEAFF
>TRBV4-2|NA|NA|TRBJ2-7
TGTGCCAGCAGCCAGGAAACCCGGGACACCGTCTACGAGCAGTACTTC
CASSQETRDTVYEQYF
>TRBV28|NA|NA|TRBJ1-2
TGTGCCAGCAGTCTCACAGGAGCCCTGGGCTATGGCTACACCTTC
CASSLTGALGYGYTF